These T cell receptor beta chains were read from a single sample in a study of blood T cell repertoires in COVID-19. TCRdb's copy holds only in-frame clones and misses some; the assay was immunoSEQ multiplex PCR. The sample consists of around 260,000 clones, 80% to 90% of them appearing once. Source material: peripheral blood. The receptors here all came from a woman aged 70-85 years with COVID-19, enrolled during active disease. The CDR3 runs from the conserved cysteine through the conserved F or W. The D gene is left open where the match is weak. A clone size is listed for some rows: how often the clone was seen (once, few, many), or a class if it is expanded.

v_call	d_call	clone_size	j_call	cdr3_nt	cdr3_aa
TRBV7-8	-	-	TRBJ1-4	TGTGCCAGCAGCCTCGGACAGTTTAATGAAAAACTGTTTTTT	CASSLGQFNEKLFF
TRBV9	TRBD1	-	TRBJ1-3	TGTGCCAGCAGCAGGACAGGGGCCTCCTCTGGAAACACCATATATTTT	CASSRTGASSGNTIYF
TRBV23-1	-	-	TRBJ1-6	TGCGCCAGCAGTCAATTCTCAGGGGCGGCTAATTCACCCCTCCACTTT	CASSQFSGAANSPLHF
TRBV28	-	-	TRBJ2-3	TGTGCCAGCACAGCGGCCACAGATACGCAGTATTTT	CASTAATDTQYF
TRBV6-5	-	-	TRBJ2-7	TGTGCCAGCAGTTACCGTCCCACCGTAGACGAGCAGTACTTC	CASSYRPTVDEQYF
TRBV7-2	-	-	TRBJ2-1	TGTGCCAGCAGCCCTGCGGCAGGGCGCAACAATGAGCAGTTCTTC	CASSPAAGRNNEQFF
TRBV5-1	TRBD1	-	TRBJ1-1	TGCGCCAGCAGTTATCCAGGGGGAAGGGTCAACACTGAAGCTTTCTTT	CASSYPGGRVNTEAFF
TRBV7-6	TRBD1	-	TRBJ2-7	TGTGCCAGCAGCTCAGGGGGCGAGCAGTACTTC	CASSSGGEQYF
TRBV5-1	TRBD1	-	TRBJ2-7	TGCGCCAGCAGCCCAAGGGACAGGGGCCACGAGCAGTACTTC	CASSPRDRGHEQYF
TRBV19	TRBD1	once	TRBJ1-5	TGTGCCAGTAGTCTAGGACAGGGCAATCAGCCCCAGCATTTT	CASSLGQGNQPQHF
TRBV5-4	-	once	TRBJ2-7	TGTGCCAGCAGCTCTAACAGGCTAGACTCCTACGAGCAGTACTTC	CASSSNRLDSYEQYF
TRBV10-3	-	-	TRBJ1-3	TGTGCCATCAGTACAGGGACCGCAACTGGAAACACCATATATTTT	CAISTGTATGNTIYF
TRBV4-3	TRBD2	-	TRBJ2-2	TGCGCCAGCAGCCAAGCTACTAGCGGGATTCGGAGCACCGGGGAGCTGTTTTTT	CASSQATSGIRSTGELFF
TRBV24-1	-	-	TRBJ1-5	TGTGCCACCAGTGAGGCGGGGGCGGACAATCAGCCCCAGCATTTT	CATSEAGADNQPQHF
TRBV6-2/TRBV6-3	-	-	TRBJ2-3	TGTGCCAGCAGTTACTTAGGAGGAACGGGGACACGGACAGATACGCAGTATTTT	CASSYLGGTGTRTDTQYF
TRBV27	-	few	TRBJ2-3	TGTGCCAGCAGTTTAGGAGGGAGTGCAGATACGCAGTATTTT	CASSLGGSADTQYF
TRBV4-1	TRBD1	-	TRBJ2-4	TGCGCCAGCAGCCACCAGGACAGGGAAGCCAAAAACATTCAGTACTTC	CASSHQDREAKNIQYF
TRBV5-1	-	few	TRBJ2-7	TGCGCCAGCAGCGGGGGGACAGTTTACGAGCAGTACTTC	CASSGGTVYEQYF
TRBV10-3	-	-	TRBJ2-3	TGTGCCATCACCTTAGGGGAGGGGGACACAGATACGCAGTATTTT	CAITLGEGDTDTQYF
TRBV29-1	-	once	TRBJ1-1	TGCAGCGTCTTACAGGGTGATCGGACTGAAGCTTTCTTT	CSVLQGDRTEAFF
TRBV15	TRBD2	-	TRBJ2-2	TGTGCCACCAGCAGAGCCGGGACTAGCGGACTATCCGGGGAGCTGTTTTTT	CATSRAGTSGLSGELFF
TRBV5-4	-	-	TRBJ1-1	TGTGCCAGCAGGTCGCTGGGGGCGCCAACTGAAGCTTTCTTT	CASRSLGAPTEAFF
TRBV5-1	TRBD1	-	TRBJ2-7	TGCGCCAGCAGCATTGGACAGGGGATTTACGAGCAGTACTTC	CASSIGQGIYEQYF
TRBV6-5	TRBD2	-	TRBJ2-1	TGTGCCAGCAGGTCTAGCGGGAGATCATGGAATGAGCAGTTCTTC	CASRSSGRSWNEQFF
TRBV28	-	-	TRBJ1-1	TGTGCCAGCAGTAAGACAAGATTGAACACTGAAGCTTTCTTT	CASSKTRLNTEAFF
TRBV4-1	-	-	TRBJ1-2	TGCGCCAGCAGCTCGCGACATACCCTTTCGCCTAACTATGGCTACACCTTC	CASSSRHTLSPNYGYTF
TRBV9	TRBD2	-	TRBJ2-2	TGTGCCAGCAGTCTTGGACTAGCGGGAGGATGGACCGGGGAGCTGTTTTTT	CASSLGLAGGWTGELFF
TRBV7-9	-	-	TRBJ1-2	TGTGCCAGCAGCCCCAGTGTGAACTATGGCTACACCTTC	CASSPSVNYGYTF
TRBV12-3/TRBV12-4	-	-	TRBJ2-7	TGTGCCAGCAGTTTCAGGGGCTACGAGCAGTACTTC	CASSFRGYEQYF
TRBV27	-	-	TRBJ2-1	TGTGCCAGCAGTTCGGCTAGCGTCTCCTACAATGAGCAGTTCTTC	CASSSASVSYNEQFF
TRBV5-1	-	-	TRBJ1-6	TGCGCCAGCAGCGTGGACAGCCAGGGATCACCCCTCCACTTT	CASSVDSQGSPLHF
TRBV19	TRBD1	-	TRBJ1-1	TGTGCCAGTAGTATTGAGGGGGCTGGGAACACTGAAGCTTTCTTT	CASSIEGAGNTEAFF
TRBV28	-	-	TRBJ1-6	TGTGCCAGCCTCCAGGGGACAAATTCACCCCTCCACTTT	CASLQGTNSPLHF
TRBV7-6	TRBD2	-	TRBJ2-3	TGTGCCAGCAGCCCGGTTGGAGCGGGAGGGCCAGGAGCAGATACGCAGTATTTT	CASSPVGAGGPGADTQYF
TRBV9	TRBD1	once	TRBJ2-7	TGTGCCAGCAGCGCGGGACAGGGAGGCTACGAGCAGTACTTC	CASSAGQGGYEQYF
TRBV24-1	TRBD1	few	TRBJ1-1	TGTGCCACCAGTGATTCTGAGGACAGGGAAAGATACGAAGCTTTCTTT	CATSDSEDRERYEAFF
TRBV29-1	-	-	TRBJ2-3	TGCAGCGTTGAGGCTTCCCCAGATACGCAGTATTTT	CSVEASPDTQYF
TRBV3-1/TRBV3-2	TRBD2	once	TRBJ2-4	TGTGCCAGCAGCCCACTAGCGGGAGCCCAAAACATTCAGTACTTC	CASSPLAGAQNIQYF
TRBV4-2	-	-	TRBJ1-1	TGTGCCAGCAGCCAAGAGGGACAAACTGAAGCTTTCTTT	CASSQEGQTEAFF
TRBV10-3	-	once	TRBJ1-4	TGTGCCATCAGTGATGGAGGGGCGCTTGAAAAACTGTTTTTT	CAISDGGALEKLFF
TRBV2	TRBD1	-	TRBJ2-7	TGTGCCAGCAGCGGGACAGGGACCTACGAGCAGTACTTC	CASSGTGTYEQYF